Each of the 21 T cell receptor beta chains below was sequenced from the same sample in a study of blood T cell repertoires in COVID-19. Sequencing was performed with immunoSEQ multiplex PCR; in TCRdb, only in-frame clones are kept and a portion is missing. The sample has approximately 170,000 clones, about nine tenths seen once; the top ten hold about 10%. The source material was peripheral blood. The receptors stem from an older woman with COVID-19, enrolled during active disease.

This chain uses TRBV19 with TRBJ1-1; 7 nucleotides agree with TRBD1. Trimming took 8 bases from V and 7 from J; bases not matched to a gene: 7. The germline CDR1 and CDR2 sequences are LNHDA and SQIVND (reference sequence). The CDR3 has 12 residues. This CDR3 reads CASPAGTDEAFF. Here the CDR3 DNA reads TGTGCCAGTCCTGCTGGGACAGATGAAGCTTTCTTT.

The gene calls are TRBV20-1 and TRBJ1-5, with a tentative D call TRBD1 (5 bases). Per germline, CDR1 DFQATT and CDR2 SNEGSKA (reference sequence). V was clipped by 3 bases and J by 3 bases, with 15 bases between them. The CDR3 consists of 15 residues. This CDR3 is CSASPREGFNQPQHF. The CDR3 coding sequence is TGCAGTGCTAGTCCCAGGGAGGGCTTCAATCAGCCCCAGCATTTT.

Written as DNA, the CDR3 is TGTGCCAGCAGCCCGGCGCAGCGGGAGGGGGGGACCCAGTACTTC. Protein product: CASSPAQREGGTQYF. The chain carries TRBV7-9 and TRBJ2-5; 10 bases match TRBD2. The V and J ends lost 5 bases and 7 bases, in that order; junction bases with no gene match: 10. Germline CDR1 is SEHNR and CDR2 is FQNEAQ (reference sequence). The CDR3 sequence is 15 residues long.

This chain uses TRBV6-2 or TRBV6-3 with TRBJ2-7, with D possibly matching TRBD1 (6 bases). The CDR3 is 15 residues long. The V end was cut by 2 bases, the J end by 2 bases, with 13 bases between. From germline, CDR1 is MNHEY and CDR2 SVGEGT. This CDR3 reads CASSYLQGRTYEQYF. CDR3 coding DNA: TGTGCCAGCAGTTACCTACAGGGAAGGACCTACGAGCAGTACTTC.

The CDR3 DNA sequence: TGTGCCAGCACCAGGGGGCTAGGAAACACCATATATTTT. Its translation is CASTRGLGNTIYF. This chain uses TRBV12-3 or TRBV12-4 with TRBJ1-3, with 8 bases that match TRBD1. Trimming removed 7 bases from V and 4 bases from J; junction bases left unmatched: 3. CDR3 length equals 13 residues.

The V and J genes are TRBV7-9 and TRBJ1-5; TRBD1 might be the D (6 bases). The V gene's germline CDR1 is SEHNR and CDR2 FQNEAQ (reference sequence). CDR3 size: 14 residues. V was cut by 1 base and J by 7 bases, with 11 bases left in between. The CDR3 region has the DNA TGTGCCAGCAGCTTAGACAGGGCGGACCAGCCCCAGCATTTT. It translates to CASSLDRADQPQHF.

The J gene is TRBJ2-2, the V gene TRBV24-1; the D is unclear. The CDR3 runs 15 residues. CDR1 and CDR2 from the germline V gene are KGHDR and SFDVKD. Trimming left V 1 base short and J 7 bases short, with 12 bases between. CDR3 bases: TGTGCCACCAGTGATTTCTCCAGGTCTCACGGGGAGCTGTTTTTT. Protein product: CATSDFSRSHGELFF.

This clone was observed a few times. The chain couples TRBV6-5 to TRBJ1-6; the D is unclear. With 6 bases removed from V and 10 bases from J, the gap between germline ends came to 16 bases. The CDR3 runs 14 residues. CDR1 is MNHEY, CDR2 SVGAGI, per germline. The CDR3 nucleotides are TGTGCCAGCAGGTCGACAAAGGAGGAATCACCCCTCCACTTT. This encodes CASRSTKEESPLHF.

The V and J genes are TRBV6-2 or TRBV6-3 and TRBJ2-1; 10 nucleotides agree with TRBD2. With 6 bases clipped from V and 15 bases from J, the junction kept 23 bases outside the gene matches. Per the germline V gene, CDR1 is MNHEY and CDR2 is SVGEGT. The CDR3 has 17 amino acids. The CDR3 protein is CASSQTTLPLAGEVVFF. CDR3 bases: TGTGCCAGCAGCCAGACGACCCTCCCCCTAGCGGGAGAAGTAGTGTTCTTC.

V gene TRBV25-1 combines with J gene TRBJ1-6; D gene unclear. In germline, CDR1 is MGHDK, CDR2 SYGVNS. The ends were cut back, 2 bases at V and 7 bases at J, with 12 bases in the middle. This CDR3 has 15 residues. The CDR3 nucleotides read TGTGCCAGCAGTGAACCAAGGGCGGGGAATTCACCCCTCCACTTT. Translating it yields CASSEPRAGNSPLHF.

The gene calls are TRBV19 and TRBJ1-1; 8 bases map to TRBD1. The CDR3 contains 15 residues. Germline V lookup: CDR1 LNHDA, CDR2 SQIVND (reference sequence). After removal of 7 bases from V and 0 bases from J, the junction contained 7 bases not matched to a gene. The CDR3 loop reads CASNPTGVMNTEAFF. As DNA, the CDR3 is TGTGCCAGTAATCCGACAGGGGTCATGAACACTGAAGCTTTCTTT.

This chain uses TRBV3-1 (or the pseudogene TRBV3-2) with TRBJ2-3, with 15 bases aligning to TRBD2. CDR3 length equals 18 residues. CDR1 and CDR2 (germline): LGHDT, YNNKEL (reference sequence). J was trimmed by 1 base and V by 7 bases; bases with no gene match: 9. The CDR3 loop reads CASTQGLAGGTGTDTQYF. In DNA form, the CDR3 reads TGTGCCAGCACCCAGGGACTAGCGGGAGGCACAGGCACAGATACGCAGTATTTT.

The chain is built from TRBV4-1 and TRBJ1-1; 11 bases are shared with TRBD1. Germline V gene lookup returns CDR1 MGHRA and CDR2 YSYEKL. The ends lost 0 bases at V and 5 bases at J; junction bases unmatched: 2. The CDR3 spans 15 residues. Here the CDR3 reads CASSQEDRGLTEAFF. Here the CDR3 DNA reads TGCGCCAGCAGCCAAGAGGACAGGGGGCTAACTGAAGCTTTCTTT.

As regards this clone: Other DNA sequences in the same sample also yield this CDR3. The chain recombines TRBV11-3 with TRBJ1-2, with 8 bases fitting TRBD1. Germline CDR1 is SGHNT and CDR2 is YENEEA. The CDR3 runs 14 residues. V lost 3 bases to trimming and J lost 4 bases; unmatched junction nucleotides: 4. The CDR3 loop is CASSFRQGLYGYTF. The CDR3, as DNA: TGTGCCAGCAGCTTTCGACAGGGGCTCTATGGCTACACCTTC.

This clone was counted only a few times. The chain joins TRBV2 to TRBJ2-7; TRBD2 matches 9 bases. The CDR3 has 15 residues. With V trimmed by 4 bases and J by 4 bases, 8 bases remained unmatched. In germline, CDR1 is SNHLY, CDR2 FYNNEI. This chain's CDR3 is CASSVGGRAMYEQYF. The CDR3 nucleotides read TGTGCCAGCAGTGTTGGCGGGAGGGCCATGTACGAGCAGTACTTC.

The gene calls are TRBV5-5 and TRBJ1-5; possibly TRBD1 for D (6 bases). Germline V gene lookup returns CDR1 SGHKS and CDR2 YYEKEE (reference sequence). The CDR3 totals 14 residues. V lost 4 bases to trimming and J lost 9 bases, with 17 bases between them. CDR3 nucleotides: TGTGCCAGCAGCCCGGAGGGGGGGAAAGTGCCCCAGCATTTT. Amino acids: CASSPEGGKVPQHF.

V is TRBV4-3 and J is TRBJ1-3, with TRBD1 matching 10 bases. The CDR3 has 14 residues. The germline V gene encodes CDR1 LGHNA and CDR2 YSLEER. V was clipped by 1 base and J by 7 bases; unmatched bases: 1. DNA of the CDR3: TGCGCCAGCAGCCAAGGGGGACAGGGGAACACCATATATTTT. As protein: CASSQGGQGNTIYF.

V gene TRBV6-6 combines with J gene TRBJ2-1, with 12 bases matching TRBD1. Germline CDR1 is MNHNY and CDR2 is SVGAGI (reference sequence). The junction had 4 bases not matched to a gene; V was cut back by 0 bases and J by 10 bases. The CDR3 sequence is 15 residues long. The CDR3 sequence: CASSYSGTGGNEQFF. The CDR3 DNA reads TGTGCCAGCAGTTACTCCGGGACAGGGGGCAACGAGCAGTTCTTC.

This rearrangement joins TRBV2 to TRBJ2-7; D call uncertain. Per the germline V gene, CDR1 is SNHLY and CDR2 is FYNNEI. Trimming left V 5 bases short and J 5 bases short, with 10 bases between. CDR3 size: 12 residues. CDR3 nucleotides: TGTGCCAGCAGTCCAGGAATCCACGAGCAGTACTTC. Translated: CASSPGIHEQYF.

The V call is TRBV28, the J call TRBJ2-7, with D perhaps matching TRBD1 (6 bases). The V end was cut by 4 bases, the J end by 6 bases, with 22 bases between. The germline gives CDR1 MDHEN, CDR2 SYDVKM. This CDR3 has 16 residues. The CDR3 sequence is CASSWGFLQGSGEQYF. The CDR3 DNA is TGTGCCAGCAGTTGGGGGTTTCTCCAGGGGTCGGGCGAGCAGTACTTC.

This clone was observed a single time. The CDR3 protein is CASKRQDGSYEQYF. The CDR3 DNA follows: TGTGCCAGCAAACGACAGGATGGCTCCTACGAGCAGTACTTC. The chain joins TRBV27 to TRBJ2-7; maybe TRBD1 (6 bases). The CDR3 length is 14 residues. In germline, CDR1 is MNHEY, CDR2 SMNVEV (reference sequence). V was clipped by 7 bases and J by 0 bases, with 13 bases between them.